This TCR beta chain stems from a study of blood T cell repertoires in COVID-19. Study details: Acute and convalescent COVID-19 samples came from the United States, Italy and Spain. PBMCs, B-cell-depleted T cells, or T cells were the source of the cDNA or gDNA that made up the material.

Points on this clone: Other DNA sequences in this specimen translate into the identical CDR3.

CDR1 is MGHDK, CDR2 SYGVNS, per germline. Trimming removed 2 bases from V and 4 bases from J, with 5 bases in between. There are 12 residues in the CDR3. Using immunoSEQ multiplex PCR, the repertoire was profiled, and TCRdb retains in-frame clones only, with some absent. The sample lists some 170,000 clones; over 70% were seen once. The sample consisted of peripheral blood. This sequence joins TRBV25-1 and TRBJ1-2; maybe TRBD1 (5 bases). The receptor's source is a woman of 80 years or more with active or convalescent COVID-19. CDR3 bases: TGTGCCAGCAGTGAACAGGGCTATGGCTACACCTTC. Amino acid sequence: CASSEQGYGYTF.